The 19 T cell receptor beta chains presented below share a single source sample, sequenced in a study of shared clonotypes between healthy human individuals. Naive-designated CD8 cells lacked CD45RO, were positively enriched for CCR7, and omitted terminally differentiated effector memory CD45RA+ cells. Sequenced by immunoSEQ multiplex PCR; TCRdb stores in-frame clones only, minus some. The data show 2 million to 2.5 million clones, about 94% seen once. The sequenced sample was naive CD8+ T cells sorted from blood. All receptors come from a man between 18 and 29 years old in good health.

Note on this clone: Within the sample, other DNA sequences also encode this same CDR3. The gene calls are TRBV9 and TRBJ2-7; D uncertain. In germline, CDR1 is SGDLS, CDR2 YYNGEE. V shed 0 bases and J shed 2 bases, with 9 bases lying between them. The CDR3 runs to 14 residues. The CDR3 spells CASSVGAGTYEQYF. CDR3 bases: TGTGCCAGCAGCGTAGGCGCAGGCACCTACGAGCAGTACTTC.

The CDR3 DNA reads TGCGCCAGCAGCCAGGAGGGGTGGCTGGAGGTGACCGGGGAGCTGTTTTTT. It encodes CASSQEGWLEVTGELFF. V usage is TRBV4-1 and J usage is TRBJ2-2; weak D call: TRBD2 (6 bases). Germline-derived CDR1 and CDR2 are MGHRA and YSYEKL. V dropped 3 bases and J dropped 5 bases, with 19 bases sitting between them. CDR3 size: 17 residues.

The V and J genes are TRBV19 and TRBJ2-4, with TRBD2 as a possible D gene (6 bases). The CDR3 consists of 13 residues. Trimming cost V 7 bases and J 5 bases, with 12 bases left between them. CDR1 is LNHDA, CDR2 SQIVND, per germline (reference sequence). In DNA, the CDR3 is TGTGCCAGTAATCTCGGAGGGGAAAACATTCAGTACTTC. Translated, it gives CASNLGGENIQYF.

This chain's CDR3 is CASSFLGGALPLEAFF. CDR3 DNA: TGTGCCAGCAGCTTCTTAGGAGGGGCGCTTCCTCTTGAAGCTTTCTTT. The chain joins TRBV11-2 to TRBJ1-1, with TRBD1 as a possible D gene (5 bases). The V and J ends lost 3 bases and 7 bases respectively, with 21 bases between them. CDR3 length equals 16 residues. Germline CDR1 reads SGHAT; CDR2 reads FQNNGV.

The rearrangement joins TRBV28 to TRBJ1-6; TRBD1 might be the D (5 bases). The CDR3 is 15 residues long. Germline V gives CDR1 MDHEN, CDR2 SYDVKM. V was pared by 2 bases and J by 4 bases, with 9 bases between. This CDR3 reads CASSLGAEYNSPLHF. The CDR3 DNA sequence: TGTGCCAGCAGTTTAGGGGCAGAATATAATTCACCCCTCCACTTT.

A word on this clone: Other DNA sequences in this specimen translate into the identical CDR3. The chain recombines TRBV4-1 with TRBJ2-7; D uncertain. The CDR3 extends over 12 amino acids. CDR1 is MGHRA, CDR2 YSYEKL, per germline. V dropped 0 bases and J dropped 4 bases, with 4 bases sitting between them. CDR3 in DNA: TGCGCCAGCAGCCAAGATTCGTACGAGCAGTACTTC. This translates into CASSQDSYEQYF.

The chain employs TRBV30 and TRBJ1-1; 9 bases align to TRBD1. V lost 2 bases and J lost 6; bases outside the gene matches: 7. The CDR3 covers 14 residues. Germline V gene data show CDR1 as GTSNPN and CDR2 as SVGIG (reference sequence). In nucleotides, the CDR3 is TGTGCCTGGAGTATCGGGACAGGGTCGTCTGAAGCTTTCTTT. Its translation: CAWSIGTGSSEAFF. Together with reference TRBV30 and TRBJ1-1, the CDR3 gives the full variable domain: SQTIHQWPATLVQPVGSPLSLECTVEGTSNPNLYWYRQAAGRGLQLLFYSVGIGQISSEVPQNLSASRPQDRQFILSSKKLLLSDSGFYLCAWSIGTGSSEAFFGQGTRLTVV.

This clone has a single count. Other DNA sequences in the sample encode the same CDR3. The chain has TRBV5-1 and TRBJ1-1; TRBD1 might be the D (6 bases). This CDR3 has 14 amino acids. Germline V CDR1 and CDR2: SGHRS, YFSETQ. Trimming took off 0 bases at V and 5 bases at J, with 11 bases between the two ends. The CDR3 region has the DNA TGCGCCAGCAGCTTGGAGACAGGAGGAACTGAAGCTTTCTTT. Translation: CASSLETGGTEAFF.

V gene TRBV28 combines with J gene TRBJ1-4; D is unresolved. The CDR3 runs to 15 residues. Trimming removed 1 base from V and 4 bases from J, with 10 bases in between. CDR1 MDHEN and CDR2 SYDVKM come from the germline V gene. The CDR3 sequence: CASSLFLGGNEKLFF. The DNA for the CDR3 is TGTGCCAGCAGTTTATTTCTGGGTGGTAATGAAAAACTGTTTTTT.

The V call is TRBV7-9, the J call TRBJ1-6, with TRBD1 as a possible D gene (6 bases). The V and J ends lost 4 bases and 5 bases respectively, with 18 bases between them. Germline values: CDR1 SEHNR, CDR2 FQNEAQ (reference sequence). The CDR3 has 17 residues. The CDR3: CASSSYHREWDNSPLHF. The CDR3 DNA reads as TGTGCCAGCAGCTCGTACCACAGGGAGTGGGATAATTCACCCCTCCACTTT. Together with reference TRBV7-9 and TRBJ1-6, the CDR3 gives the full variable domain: DTGVSQNPRHKITKRGQNVTFRCDPISEHNRLYWYRQTLGQGPEFLTYFQNEAQLEKSRLLSDRFSAERPKGSFSTLEIQRTEQGDSAMYLCASSSYHREWDNSPLHFGNGTRLTVT.

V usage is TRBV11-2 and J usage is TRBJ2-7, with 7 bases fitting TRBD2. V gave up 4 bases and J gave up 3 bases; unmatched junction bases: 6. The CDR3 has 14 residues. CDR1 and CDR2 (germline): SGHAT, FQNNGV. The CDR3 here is CASSSGLQHYEQYF. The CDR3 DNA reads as TGTGCCAGCAGCTCGGGACTACAGCACTACGAGCAGTACTTC.

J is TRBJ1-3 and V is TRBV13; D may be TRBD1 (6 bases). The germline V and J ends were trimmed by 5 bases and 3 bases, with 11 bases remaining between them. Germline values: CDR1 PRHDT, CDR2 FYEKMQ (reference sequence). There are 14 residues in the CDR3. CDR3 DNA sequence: TGTGCCAGCAGCCCCAGGGGAAGTGGAAACACCATATATTTT. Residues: CASSPRGSGNTIYF. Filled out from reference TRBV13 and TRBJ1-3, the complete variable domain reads AAGVIQSPRHLIKEKRETATLKCYPIPRHDTVYWYQQGPGQDPQFLISFYEKMQSDKGSIPDRFSAQQFSDYHSELNMSSLELGDSALYFCASSPRGSGNTIYFGEGSWLTVV.

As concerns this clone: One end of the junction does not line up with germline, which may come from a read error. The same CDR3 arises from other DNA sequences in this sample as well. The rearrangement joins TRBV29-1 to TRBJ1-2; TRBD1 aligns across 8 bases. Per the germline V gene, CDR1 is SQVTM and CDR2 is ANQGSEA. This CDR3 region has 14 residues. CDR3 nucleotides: TGCAGCGTGGAAGACGGACAGGGTTTCTATGGCTACACCTTC. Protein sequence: CSVEDGQGFYGYTF.

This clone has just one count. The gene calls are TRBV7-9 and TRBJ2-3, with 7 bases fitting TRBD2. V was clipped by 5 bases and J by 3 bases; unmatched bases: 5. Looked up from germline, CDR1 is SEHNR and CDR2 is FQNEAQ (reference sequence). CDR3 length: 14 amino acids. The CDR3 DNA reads TGTGCCAGCAGCCGGGACTACGTGACAGATACGCAGTATTTT. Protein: CASSRDYVTDTQYF.

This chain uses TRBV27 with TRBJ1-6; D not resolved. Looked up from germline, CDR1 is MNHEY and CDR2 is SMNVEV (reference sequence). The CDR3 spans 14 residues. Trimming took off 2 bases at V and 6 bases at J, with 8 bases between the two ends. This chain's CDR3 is CASSLAGSNSPLHF. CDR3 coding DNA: TGTGCCAGCAGTTTAGCGGGGTCTAATTCACCCCTCCACTTT.

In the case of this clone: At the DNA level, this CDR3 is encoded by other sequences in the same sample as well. Here the CDR3 DNA reads TGTGCCAGCAGCTTAAGGCGGGGGGAGACCCAGTACTTC. Protein product: CASSLRRGETQYF. The rearrangement links TRBV7-6 to TRBJ2-5; 7 bases map to TRBD2. Germline V CDR1 and CDR2: SGHVS, FNYEAQ. The length of the CDR3 is 13 residues. V was clipped by 2 bases and J by 5 bases; unmatched bases: 2.

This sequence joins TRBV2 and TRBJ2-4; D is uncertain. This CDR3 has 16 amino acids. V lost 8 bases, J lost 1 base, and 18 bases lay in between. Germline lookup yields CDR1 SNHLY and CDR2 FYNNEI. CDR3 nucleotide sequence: TGTGCCAGCTTCCGCCAGGACCTTGGCGCCAAAAACATTCAGTACTTC. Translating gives CASFRQDLGAKNIQYF. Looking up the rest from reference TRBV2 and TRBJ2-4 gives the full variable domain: EPEVTQTPSHQVTQMGQEVILRCVPISNHLYFYWYRQILGQKVEFLVSFYNNEISEKSEIFDDQFSVERPDGSNFTLKIRSTKLEDSAMYFCASFRQDLGAKNIQYFGAGTRLSVL.

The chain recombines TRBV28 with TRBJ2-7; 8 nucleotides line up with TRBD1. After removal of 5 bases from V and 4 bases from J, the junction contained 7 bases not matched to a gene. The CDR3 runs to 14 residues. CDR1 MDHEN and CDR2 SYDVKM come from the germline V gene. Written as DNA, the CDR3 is TGTGCCAGCAGTCCCGCCAGGGGGCAATACGAGCAGTACTTC. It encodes CASSPARGQYEQYF.

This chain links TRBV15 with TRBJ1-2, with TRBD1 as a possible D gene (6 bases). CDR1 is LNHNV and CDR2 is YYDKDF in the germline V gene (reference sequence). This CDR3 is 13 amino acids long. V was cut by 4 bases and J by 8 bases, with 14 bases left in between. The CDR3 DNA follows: TGTGCCACCAGCAACGACAGGTTAGCGGGCTACACCTTC. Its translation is CATSNDRLAGYTF.